This T cell receptor beta chain stems from a study of shared clonotypes between healthy human individuals. For the study at large: The cohort comprised two women and a few men. Their ages spanned 18 to 49 years.

This clone was seen a single time. Genomic DNA (from each subset) was split evenly across several immunoSEQ plates. The repertoire was sequenced with immunoSEQ multiplex PCR; TCRdb's copy has only in-frame clones and lacks some. The data contain over a million clones, roughly 96% of them singletons. This CDR3 contains 15 residues. With 3 bases removed from V and 4 bases from J, the gap between germline ends came to 11 bases. CDR1 and CDR2 (germline): SGHTS, YDEGEE. The rearrangement links TRBV5-8 to TRBJ2-6; D possibly uses TRBD1 or TRBD2 (5 bases each). The sample was naive CD4+ T cells sorted from blood. Subset of the sample: CD45RA+ positively selected. The receptor's source is a man between 25 and 39 years old in good health. This CDR3 reads CASSWGSTGANVLTF. The CDR3 DNA follows: TGTGCCAGCAGCTGGGGGTCAACGGGGGCCAACGTCCTGACTTTC.